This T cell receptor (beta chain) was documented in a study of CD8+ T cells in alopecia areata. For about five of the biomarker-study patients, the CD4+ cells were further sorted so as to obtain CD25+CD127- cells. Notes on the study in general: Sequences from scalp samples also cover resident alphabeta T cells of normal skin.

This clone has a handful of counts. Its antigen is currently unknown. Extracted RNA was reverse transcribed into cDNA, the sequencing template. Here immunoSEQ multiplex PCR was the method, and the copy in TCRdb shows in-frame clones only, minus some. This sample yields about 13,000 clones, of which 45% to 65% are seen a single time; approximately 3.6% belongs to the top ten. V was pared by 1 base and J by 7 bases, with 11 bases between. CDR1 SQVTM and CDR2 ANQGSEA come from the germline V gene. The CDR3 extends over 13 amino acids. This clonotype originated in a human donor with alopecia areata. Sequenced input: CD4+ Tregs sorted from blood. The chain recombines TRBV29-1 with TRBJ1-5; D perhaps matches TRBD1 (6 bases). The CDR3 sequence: CSVEGSQGQPQHF. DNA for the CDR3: TGCAGCGTTGAAGGGTCTCAGGGGCAGCCCCAGCATTTT.